Below are 29 T cell receptor beta chains sequenced from a single sample in a study of radiotherapy plus CTLA-4 blockade in lung cancer. Assay used: immunoSEQ multiplex PCR; TCRdb lists only in-frame clones, some missing. The table shows roughly 80,000 clones, with around 76% occurring only once. Sequencing used peripheral blood, obtained from a patient treated with radiotherapy plus ipilimumab. The receptors originated from a human donor with non-small cell lung cancer who had a partial response to radiotherapy plus ipilimumab. Some clones in this sample may be carry-over from other donors' samples.

The rearrangement uses TRBV2 and TRBJ1-1; a possible D gene is TRBD1 (5 bases). Per the germline V gene, CDR1 is SNHLY and CDR2 is FYNNEI. The V end lost 0 bases, the J end lost 1 base, and 15 bases lay between the germline ends. The CDR3 extends over 17 amino acids. The CDR3 DNA is TGTGCCAGCAGTGAAGCGGGTTGGGGAGGGGAGAACACTGAAGCTTTCTTT. This gives the protein CASSEAGWGGENTEAFF.

This clone was seen only a few times. V gene TRBV9 combines with J gene TRBJ2-3, with 11 bases matching TRBD2. CDR3 size: 16 residues. Trimming removed 4 bases from V and 2 bases from J; junction bases left unmatched: 6. CDR1 is SGDLS, CDR2 YYNGEE, per germline. CDR3 residues: CASSLTSGGTTDTQYF. DNA of the CDR3: TGTGCCAGCAGCCTTACTAGCGGGGGAACCACAGATACGCAGTATTTT.

The V call is TRBV2, the J call TRBJ1-6; D is undetermined. V dropped 7 bases and J dropped 4 bases, with 14 bases sitting between them. Looked up from germline, CDR1 is SNHLY and CDR2 is FYNNEI. This CDR3 contains 15 residues. CDR3 coding DNA: TGTGCCAGCAAGCTAGAGACGGATTATAATTCACCCCTCCACTTT. Protein: CASKLETDYNSPLHF. The variable domain in full, with the rest retrieved from reference TRBV2 and TRBJ1-6, is EPEVTQTPSHQVTQMGQEVILRCVPISNHLYFYWYRQILGQKVEFLVSFYNNEISEKSEIFDDQFSVERPDGSNFTLKIRSTKLEDSAMYFCASKLETDYNSPLHFGNGTRLTVT.

V is TRBV6-5 and J is TRBJ2-1; the match to TRBD1 covers 8 bases. Trimming removed 6 bases from V and 11 bases from J; junction bases left unmatched: 12. In germline, CDR1 is MNHEY, CDR2 SVGAGI. CDR3 size: 14 residues. CDR3 sequence: CASSPQGAGGQQFF. The CDR3 region has the DNA TGTGCCAGCAGCCCCCAGGGGGCAGGGGGCCAGCAGTTCTTC.

The chain has TRBV9 and TRBJ2-5; tentatively, D is TRBD2 (7 bases). This CDR3 contains 14 residues. V was cut by 5 bases and J by 3 bases, with 14 bases left in between. Germline CDR1 and CDR2: SGDLS and YYNGEE. CDR3 DNA: TGTGCCAGCAGTCGGGGGGCATGGGAAGAGACCCAGTACTTC. Translated: CASSRGAWEETQYF. The complete variable domain, with remaining parts taken from reference TRBV9 and TRBJ2-5, reads DSGVTQTPKHLITATGQRVTLRCSPRSGDLSVYWYQQSLDQGLQFLIQYYNGEERAKGNILERFSAQQFPDLHSELNLSSLELGDSALYFCASSRGAWEETQYFGPGTRLLVL.

The chain carries TRBV4-2 and TRBJ1-2; a weak D match, TRBD1 (6 bases). The germline V and J ends were trimmed by 4 bases and 2 bases, with 17 bases remaining between them. The V gene's germline CDR1 is LGHNA and CDR2 YNFKEQ. The CDR3 has 16 residues. The CDR3 sequence: CASSPGRGTPNYGYTF. The CDR3 nucleotides read TGTGCCAGCAGCCCAGGGCGGGGGACACCCAACTATGGCTACACCTTC.

The chain carries TRBV15 and TRBJ2-2, with unresolved D. Trimming stripped 1 base from V and 4 bases from J, with 10 bases between. CDR3 length equals 15 residues. The germline gives CDR1 LNHNV, CDR2 YYDKDF (reference sequence). Written as DNA, the CDR3 is TGTGCCACCAGCAGAGCCCGGGTCTTCACCGGGGAGCTGTTTTTT. This codes for CATSRARVFTGELFF.

The sample holds one count of this clone. CDR3 nucleotide sequence: TGTGCCACCAAGGACAGGGGGCTCATTGATTATGGCTACACCTTC. Protein: CATKDRGLIDYGYTF. The chain joins TRBV6-1 to TRBJ1-2; TRBD1 matches at 11 bases. This CDR3 spans 15 amino acids. V lost 10 bases, J lost 5 bases, and 12 bases stayed unmatched. Germline CDR1 and CDR2: MNHNS and SASEGT.

The CDR3 protein is CASSPELVSYNEQFF. In nucleotides, the CDR3 is TGTGCCAGCAGCCCCGAACTTGTTTCCTACAATGAGCAGTTCTTC. The chain has TRBV11-2 and TRBJ2-1; D unresolved. V lost 5 bases and J 1 base, leaving 12 bases between the germline ends. The germline V gene has CDR1 SGHAT and CDR2 FQNNGV. CDR3 length: 15 residues.

This clone was detected a few times. The rearrangement links TRBV15 to TRBJ1-2; TRBD1 matches at 7 bases. Germline V gene lookup returns CDR1 LNHNV and CDR2 YYDKDF (reference sequence). The CDR3 is made up of 14 amino acids. J was trimmed by 8 bases and V by 1 base; bases with no gene match: 7. This CDR3 is CATSRVITGEGYTF. The CDR3 region has the DNA TGTGCCACCAGCAGAGTCATTACAGGGGAAGGCTACACCTTC.

The chain combines TRBV7-9 with TRBJ2-7, with D perhaps TRBD1 (6 bases). Trimming took 7 bases from V and 3 from J, leaving 13 bases between them. This CDR3 contains 13 residues. Per the germline V gene, CDR1 is SEHNR and CDR2 is FQNEAQ (reference sequence). CDR3 coding DNA: TGTGCCAGCACCTTGGACAGCCACTACGAGCAGTACTTC. Translating gives CASTLDSHYEQYF.

CDR3 region: CASRPRQGPTEAFF. The CDR3 DNA is TGTGCCAGCAGACCAAGACAGGGACCCACTGAAGCTTTCTTT. The chain links TRBV11-2 to TRBJ1-1, with 7 bases that match TRBD1. This CDR3 comprises 14 residues. Germline V CDR1 and CDR2: SGHAT, FQNNGV. The junction had 8 bases not matched to a gene; V was cut back by 6 bases and J by 4 bases.

The chain joins TRBV6-4 to TRBJ2-3; tentative D call: TRBD2 (5 bases). Germline V lookup: CDR1 MRHNA, CDR2 SNTAGT. Trimming shortened V by 5 bases and J by 4 bases, and 16 bases separated the two germline ends. The CDR3 totals 15 residues. This CDR3 reads CASSSSTLGADTQYF. The CDR3 DNA reads TGTGCCAGCAGTTCTAGCACCCTGGGCGCAGATACGCAGTATTTT.

The chain employs TRBV5-6 and TRBJ2-3, with 9 bases fitting TRBD2. Germline CDR1 and CDR2: SGHDT and YYEEEE. V lost 0 bases to trimming and J lost 2 bases; unmatched junction nucleotides: 7. This CDR3 is built from 17 residues. This CDR3 reads CASSLVGSGGPTDTQYF. In DNA, the CDR3 is TGTGCCAGCAGCTTGGTTGGTAGCGGGGGTCCCACAGATACGCAGTATTTT.

This clone showed up just once. The rearrangement links TRBV7-2 to TRBJ2-5; possibly TRBD2 for D (5 bases). The germline gives CDR1 SGHTA, CDR2 FQGNSA. The V gene lost 6 bases and the J gene lost 3 bases, with 11 bases spanning the gap. The CDR3 is 13 residues long. The CDR3 bases are TGTGCCAGCAGGGGCTGGGAGAAAGAGACCCAGTACTTC. It yields the protein CASRGWEKETQYF.

The chain couples TRBV6-1 to TRBJ2-4, with 8 bases fitting TRBD2. CDR1 is MNHNS and CDR2 is SASEGT in the germline V gene. V lost 5 bases, J lost 2 bases, and 5 bases stayed unmatched. This CDR3 spans 15 amino acids. CDR3 coding DNA: TGTGCCAGCAGTCTTTTAGCGGGGCCCAAAAACATTCAGTACTTC. Translating gives CASSLLAGPKNIQYF.

The V call is TRBV7-9, the J call TRBJ2-3; D is undetermined. V was pared by 1 base and J by 3 bases, with 8 bases between. CDR1 is SEHNR and CDR2 is FQNEAQ in the germline V gene (reference sequence). The CDR3 runs 14 residues. CDR3 nucleotide sequence: TGTGCCAGCAGCTTAGTACTTACGACAGATACGCAGTATTTT. This sequence encodes CASSLVLTTDTQYF.

A word on this clone: One junction end disagrees with the germline gene, perhaps due to a read error. CDR3 sequence: CASAGDNSPLHF. The CDR3 region has the DNA TGTGCCAGCGCAGGGGACAATTCCCCCCTCCACTTT. The V call is TRBV2, the J call TRBJ1-6; D possibly corresponds to TRBD1 (6 bases). CDR3 length equals 12 residues. The germline CDR1 and CDR2 sequences are SNHLY and FYNNEI. Full variable domain (outside the CDR3, taken from reference TRBV2 and TRBJ1-6): EPEVTQTPSHQVTQMGQEVILRCVPISNHLYFYWYRQILGQKVEFLVSFYNNEISEKSEIFDDQFSVERPDGSNFTLKIRSTKLEDSAMYFCASAGDNSPLHFGNGTRLTVT.

The table lists this clone with a count of one. V usage is TRBV28 and J usage is TRBJ1-5; D possibly corresponds to TRBD1 (5 bases). In germline, CDR1 is MDHEN, CDR2 SYDVKM. This CDR3 contains 11 residues. Trimming took 8 bases from V and 4 from J, leaving 6 bases between them. The CDR3: CASAGNQPQHF. The CDR3 DNA is TGTGCCAGCGCAGGGAATCAGCCCCAGCATTTT.

The chain uses TRBV11-3 and TRBJ2-3, with TRBD2 matching 10 bases. CDR3 size: 14 residues. With V trimmed by 8 bases and J by 4 bases, 6 bases remained unmatched. Germline V gives CDR1 SGHNT, CDR2 YENEEA. The CDR3 loop reads CASAPGLASDTQYF. The CDR3 region has the DNA TGTGCCAGCGCCCCGGGACTAGCGTCAGATACGCAGTATTTT.

V usage is TRBV9 and J usage is TRBJ1-4, with 7 bases aligning to TRBD1. The V gene's germline CDR1 is SGDLS and CDR2 YYNGEE. The CDR3 spans 11 residues. V shed 6 bases, J shed 12 bases, and the junction held 5 bases outside the gene matches. As DNA, the CDR3 is TGTGCCAGCATAGGCCAGGGGGAACTGTTTTTT. Amino acid sequence: CASIGQGELFF. Full variable domain (remainder filled in from reference TRBV9 and TRBJ1-4): DSGVTQTPKHLITATGQRVTLRCSPRSGDLSVYWYQQSLDQGLQFLIQYYNGEERAKGNILERFSAQQFPDLHSELNLSSLELGDSALYFCASIGQGELFFGSGTQLSVL.

The chain carries TRBV5-1 and TRBJ1-1; unclear D gene. CDR1 is SGHRS, CDR2 YFSETQ, per germline. V gave up 0 bases and J gave up 5 bases, with 11 bases separating them. CDR3 length: 14 residues. The CDR3 DNA reads TGCGCCAGCAGCTTGGATCCGGGGTTAACTGAAGCTTTCTTT. Protein sequence: CASSLDPGLTEAFF.

The sample holds a few counts of this clone. The rearrangement links TRBV6-1 to TRBJ2-7; tentatively, D is TRBD2 (6 bases). CDR1 is MNHNS and CDR2 is SASEGT in the germline V gene. Trimming took off 6 bases at V and 7 bases at J, with 13 bases between the two ends. The CDR3 extends over 12 amino acids. CDR3 loop: CASRRGGTEQYF. The CDR3 nucleotides are TGTGCCAGCAGACGGGGAGGTACGGAGCAGTACTTC.

This chain uses TRBV6-6 with TRBJ2-7, with TRBD1 matching 7 bases. V shed 7 bases, J shed 2 bases, and the junction held 11 bases outside the gene matches. From germline, CDR1 is MNHNY and CDR2 SVGAGI (reference sequence). This CDR3 has 15 residues. CDR3 DNA sequence: TGTGCCAGCAACAAAGGGGGCAATTACCCCTACGAGCAGTACTTC. Translating it yields CASNKGGNYPYEQYF.

The V gene is TRBV5-4, the J gene TRBJ1-4; maybe TRBD1 (6 bases). Trimming shortened V by 1 base and J by 17 bases, and 18 bases separated the two germline ends. Looked up from germline, CDR1 is SGHNT and CDR2 is YYREEE (reference sequence). This CDR3 comprises 13 residues. The CDR3 protein is CASSLRGDRIFFF. The DNA of the CDR3 is TGTGCCAGCAGCTTGCGGGGCGACAGGATCTTCTTTTTT.

The CDR3 is CAISEGAGVSHEQYF. The CDR3, as DNA: TGTGCCATCAGTGAAGGAGCGGGAGTATCCCACGAGCAGTACTTC. The rearrangement joins TRBV10-3 to TRBJ2-5; TRBD2 matches at 8 bases. TRBJ2-7 matches the DNA end more closely, so the J call is doubtful. The germline V gene encodes CDR1 ENHRY and CDR2 SYGVKD. The CDR3 runs 15 residues.

The chain carries TRBV7-6 and TRBJ2-5; TRBD1 might be the D (6 bases). This CDR3 is built from 15 residues. Between the trimmed V and J ends, which lost 4 bases and 4 bases, there was a span of 16 bases. CDR1 and CDR2 (germline): SGHVS, FNYEAQ. CDR3 residues: CASSSDRLRRETQYF. CDR3 nucleotides: TGTGCCAGCAGCTCAGACAGGTTGAGGAGAGAGACCCAGTACTTC.

This clone came up a few times. V gene TRBV7-9 combines with J gene TRBJ2-1, with TRBD2 identical over 12 bases. The CDR3 is 14 amino acids. Trimming at V came to 5 bases and at J to 9 bases, leaving 5 bases not matched to a gene. Germline CDR1 reads SEHNR; CDR2 reads FQNEAQ (reference sequence). CDR3: CASSPRLAGVEQFF. CDR3 DNA: TGTGCCAGCAGCCCCAGACTAGCGGGAGTTGAGCAGTTCTTC.

The chain joins TRBV18 to TRBJ2-6; TRBD2 is a possible D gene (6 bases). The CDR3 has 16 residues. The V and J ends lost 2 bases and 0 bases respectively, with 8 bases between them. Per germline, CDR1 KGHSH and CDR2 LQKENI. As DNA, the CDR3 is TGTGCCAGCTCACCAGCGGGGCGCTCTGGGGCCAACGTCCTGACTTTC. It specifies CASSPAGRSGANVLTF.